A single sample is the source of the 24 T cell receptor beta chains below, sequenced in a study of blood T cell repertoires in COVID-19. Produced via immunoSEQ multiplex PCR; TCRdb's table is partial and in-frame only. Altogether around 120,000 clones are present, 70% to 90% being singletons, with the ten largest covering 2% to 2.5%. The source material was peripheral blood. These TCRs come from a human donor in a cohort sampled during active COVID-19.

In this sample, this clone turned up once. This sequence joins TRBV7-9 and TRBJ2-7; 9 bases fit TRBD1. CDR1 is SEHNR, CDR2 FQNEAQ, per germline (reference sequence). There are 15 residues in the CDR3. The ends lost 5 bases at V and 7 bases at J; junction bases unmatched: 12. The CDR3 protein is CASSHRDREGKEQYF. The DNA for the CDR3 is TGTGCCAGCAGCCACCGGGACAGGGAAGGGAAAGAGCAGTACTTC. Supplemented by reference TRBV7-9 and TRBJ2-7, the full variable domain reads DTGVSQNPRHKITKRGQNVTFRCDPISEHNRLYWYRQTLGQGPEFLTYFQNEAQLEKSRLLSDRFSAERPKGSFSTLEIQRTEQGDSAMYLCASSHRDREGKEQYFGPGTRLTVT.

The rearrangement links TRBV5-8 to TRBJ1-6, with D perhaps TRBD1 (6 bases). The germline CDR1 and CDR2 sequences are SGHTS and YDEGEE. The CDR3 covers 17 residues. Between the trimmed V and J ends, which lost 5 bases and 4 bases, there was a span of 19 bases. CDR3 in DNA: TGTGCCAGCAGTTCCGCCGTTGGACAGAGTTATAATTCACCCCTCCACTTT. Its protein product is CASSSAVGQSYNSPLHF. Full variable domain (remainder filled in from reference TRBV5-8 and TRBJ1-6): EAGVTQSPTHLIKTRGQQATLRCSPISGHTSVYWYQQALGLGLQFLLWYDEGEERNRGNFPPRFSGRQFPNYSSELNVNALELEDSALYLCASSSAVGQSYNSPLHFGNGTRLTVT.

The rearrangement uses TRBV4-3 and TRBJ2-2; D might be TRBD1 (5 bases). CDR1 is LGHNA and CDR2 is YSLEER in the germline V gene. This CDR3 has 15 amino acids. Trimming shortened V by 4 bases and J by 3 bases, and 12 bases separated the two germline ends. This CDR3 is CASSPQGRDTGELFF. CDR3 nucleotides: TGCGCCAGCAGCCCTCAGGGTAGGGACACCGGGGAGCTGTTTTTT.

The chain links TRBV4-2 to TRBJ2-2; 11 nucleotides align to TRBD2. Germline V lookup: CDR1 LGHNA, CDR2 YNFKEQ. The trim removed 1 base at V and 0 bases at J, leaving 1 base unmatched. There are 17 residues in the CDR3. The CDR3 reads CASSQVAGGPNTGELFF. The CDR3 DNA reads TGTGCCAGCAGCCAAGTAGCGGGGGGGCCGAACACCGGGGAGCTGTTTTTT.

The CDR3 DNA is TGTGCCAGCAGCTCGGCGAACACCGGGGAGCTGTTTTTT. Residues: CASSSANTGELFF. The chain carries TRBV7-2 and TRBJ2-2; D unclear. The CDR3 sequence is 13 residues long. The germline V gene encodes CDR1 SGHTA and CDR2 FQGNSA. V was pared by 4 bases and J by 0 bases, with 3 bases between.

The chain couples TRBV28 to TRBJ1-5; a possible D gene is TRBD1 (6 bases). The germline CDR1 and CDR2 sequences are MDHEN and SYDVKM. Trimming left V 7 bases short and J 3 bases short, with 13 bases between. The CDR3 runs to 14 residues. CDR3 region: CASNPDSYNQPQHF. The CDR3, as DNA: TGTGCCAGCAACCCGGACAGTTACAATCAGCCCCAGCATTTT.

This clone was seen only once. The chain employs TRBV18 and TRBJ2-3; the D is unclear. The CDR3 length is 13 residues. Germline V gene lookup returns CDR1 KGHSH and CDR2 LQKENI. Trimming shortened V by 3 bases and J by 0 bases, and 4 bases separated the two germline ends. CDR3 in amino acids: CASSPPSTDTQYF. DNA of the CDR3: TGTGCCAGCTCACCCCCTAGCACAGATACGCAGTATTTT.

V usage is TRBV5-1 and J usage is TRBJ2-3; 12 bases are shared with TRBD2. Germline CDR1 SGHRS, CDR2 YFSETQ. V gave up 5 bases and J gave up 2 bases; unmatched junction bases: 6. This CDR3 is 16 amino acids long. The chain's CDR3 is CASRLGLAGLTDTQYF. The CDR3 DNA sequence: TGCGCCAGCAGGCTGGGACTAGCGGGCCTCACAGATACGCAGTATTTT.

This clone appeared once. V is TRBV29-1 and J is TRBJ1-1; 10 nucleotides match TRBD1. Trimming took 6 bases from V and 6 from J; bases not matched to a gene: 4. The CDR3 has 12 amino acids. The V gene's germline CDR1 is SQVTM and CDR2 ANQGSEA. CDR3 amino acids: CSVDRGYSEAFF. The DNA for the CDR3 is TGCAGCGTGGACAGGGGGTACTCTGAAGCTTTCTTT.

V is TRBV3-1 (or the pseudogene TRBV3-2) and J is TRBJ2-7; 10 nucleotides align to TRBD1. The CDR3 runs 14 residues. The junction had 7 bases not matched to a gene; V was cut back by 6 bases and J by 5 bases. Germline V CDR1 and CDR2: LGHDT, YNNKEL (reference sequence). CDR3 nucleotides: TGTGCCAGCAGTCTTGGGACAGGGGAAAACGAGCAGTACTTC. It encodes CASSLGTGENEQYF.

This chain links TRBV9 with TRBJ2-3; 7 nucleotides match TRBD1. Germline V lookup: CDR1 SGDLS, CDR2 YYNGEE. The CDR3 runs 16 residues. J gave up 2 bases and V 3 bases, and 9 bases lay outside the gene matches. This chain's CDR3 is CASSAGTATFTDTQYF. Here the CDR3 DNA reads TGTGCCAGCAGCGCAGGGACAGCTACATTCACAGATACGCAGTATTTT.

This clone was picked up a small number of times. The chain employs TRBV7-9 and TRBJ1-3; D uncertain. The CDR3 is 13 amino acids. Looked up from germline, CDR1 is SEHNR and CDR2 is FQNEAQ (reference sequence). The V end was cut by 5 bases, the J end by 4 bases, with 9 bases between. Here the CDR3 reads CASSPPLGNTIYF. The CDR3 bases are TGTGCCAGCAGCCCCCCTCTGGGAAACACCATATATTTT.

The CDR3 loop is CASSQEWTGVADTQYF. As DNA, the CDR3 is TGTGCCAGCAGCCAAGAGTGGACAGGGGTAGCAGATACGCAGTATTTT. This chain uses TRBV3-1 (or the pseudogene TRBV3-2) with TRBJ2-3, with 9 bases matching TRBD1. The junction had 5 bases not matched to a gene; V was cut back by 0 bases and J by 4 bases. The CDR3 is 16 amino acids. Germline V lookup: CDR1 LGHDT, CDR2 YNNKEL (reference sequence).

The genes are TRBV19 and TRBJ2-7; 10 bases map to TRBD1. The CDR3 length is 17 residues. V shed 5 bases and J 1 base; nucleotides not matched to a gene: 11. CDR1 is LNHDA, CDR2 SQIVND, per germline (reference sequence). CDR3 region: CASSPYIGTGDSYEQYF. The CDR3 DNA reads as TGTGCCAGTAGTCCCTACATTGGGACAGGGGATTCCTACGAGCAGTACTTC.

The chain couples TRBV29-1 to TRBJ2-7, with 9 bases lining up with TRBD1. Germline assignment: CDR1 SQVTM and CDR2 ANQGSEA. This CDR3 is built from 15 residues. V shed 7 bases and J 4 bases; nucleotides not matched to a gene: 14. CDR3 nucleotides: TGCAGCGCCTCCGGGACAGGGACCCCCTCGTACGAGCAGTACTTC. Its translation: CSASGTGTPSYEQYF.

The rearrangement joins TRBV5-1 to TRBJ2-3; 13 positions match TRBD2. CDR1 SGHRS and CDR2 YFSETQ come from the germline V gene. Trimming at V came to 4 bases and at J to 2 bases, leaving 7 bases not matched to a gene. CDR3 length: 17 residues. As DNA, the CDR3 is TGCGCCAGCAGCCCACCGGGACTAGCGGGACTCACAGATACGCAGTATTTT. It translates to CASSPPGLAGLTDTQYF.

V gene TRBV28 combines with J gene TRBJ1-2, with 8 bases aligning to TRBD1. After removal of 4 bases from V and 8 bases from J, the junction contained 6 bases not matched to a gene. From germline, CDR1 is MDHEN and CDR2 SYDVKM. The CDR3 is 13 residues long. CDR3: CASSSGQGGGYTF. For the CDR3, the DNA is TGTGCCAGCAGTTCCGGACAGGGTGGCGGCTACACCTTC.

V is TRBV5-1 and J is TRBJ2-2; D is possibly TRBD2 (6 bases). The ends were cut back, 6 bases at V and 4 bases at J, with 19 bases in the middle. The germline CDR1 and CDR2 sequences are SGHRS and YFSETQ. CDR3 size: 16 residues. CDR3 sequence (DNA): TGCGCCAGCACACCTTCGGAGGGCCTCATCACCGGGGAGCTGTTTTTT. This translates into CASTPSEGLITGELFF. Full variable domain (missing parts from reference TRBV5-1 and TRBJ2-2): KAGVTQTPRYLIKTRGQQVTLSCSPISGHRSVSWYQQTPGQGLQFLFEYFSETQRNKGNFPGRFSGRQFSNSRSEMNVSTLELGDSALYLCASTPSEGLITGELFFGEGSRLTVL.

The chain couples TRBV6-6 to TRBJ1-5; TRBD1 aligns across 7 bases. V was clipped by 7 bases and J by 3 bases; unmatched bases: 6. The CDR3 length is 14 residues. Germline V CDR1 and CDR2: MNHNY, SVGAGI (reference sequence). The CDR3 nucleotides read TGTGCCAGCAATCTACAGGGGATCAATCAGCCCCAGCATTTT. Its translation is CASNLQGINQPQHF.

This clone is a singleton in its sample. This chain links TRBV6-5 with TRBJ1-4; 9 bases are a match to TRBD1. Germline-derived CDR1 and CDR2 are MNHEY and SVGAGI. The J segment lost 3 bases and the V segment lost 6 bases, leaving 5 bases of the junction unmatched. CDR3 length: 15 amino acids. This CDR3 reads CASRDRGPANEKLFF. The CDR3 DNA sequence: TGTGCCAGCAGGGACAGGGGCCCCGCTAATGAAAAACTGTTTTTT.

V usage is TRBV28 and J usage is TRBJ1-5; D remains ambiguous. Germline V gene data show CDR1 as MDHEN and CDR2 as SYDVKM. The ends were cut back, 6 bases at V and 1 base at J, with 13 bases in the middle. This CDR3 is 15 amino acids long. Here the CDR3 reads CASSRRGNSNQPQHF. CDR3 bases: TGTGCCAGCAGCCGGAGAGGAAACAGCAATCAGCCCCAGCATTTT. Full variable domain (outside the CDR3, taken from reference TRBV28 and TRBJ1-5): DVKVTQSSRYLVKRTGEKVFLECVQDMDHENMFWYRQDPGLGLRLIYFSYDVKMKEKGDIPEGYSVSREKKERFSLILESASTNQTSMYLCASSRRGNSNQPQHFGDGTRLSIL.

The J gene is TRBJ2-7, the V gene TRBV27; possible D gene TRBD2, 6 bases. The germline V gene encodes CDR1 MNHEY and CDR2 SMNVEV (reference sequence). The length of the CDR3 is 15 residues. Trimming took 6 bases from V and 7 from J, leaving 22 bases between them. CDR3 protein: CASRLLALQAGEQYF. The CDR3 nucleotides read TGTGCCAGCAGACTACTAGCCCTCCAGGCGGGGGAGCAGTACTTC.

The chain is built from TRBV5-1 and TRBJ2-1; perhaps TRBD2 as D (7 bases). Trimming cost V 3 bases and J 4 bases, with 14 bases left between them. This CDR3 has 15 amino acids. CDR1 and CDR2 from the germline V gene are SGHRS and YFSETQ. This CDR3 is CASSSAGALYNEQFF. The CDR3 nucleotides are TGCGCCAGCAGCTCGGCGGGGGCGTTATACAATGAGCAGTTCTTC.

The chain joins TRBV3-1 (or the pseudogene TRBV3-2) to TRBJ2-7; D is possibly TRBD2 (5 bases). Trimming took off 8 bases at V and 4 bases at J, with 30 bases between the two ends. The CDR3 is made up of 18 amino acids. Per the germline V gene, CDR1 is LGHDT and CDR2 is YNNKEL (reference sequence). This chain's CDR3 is CASPPAGVLRPYVYEQYF. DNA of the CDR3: TGTGCCAGCCCACCCGCGGGCGTTCTTAGACCCTATGTTTACGAGCAGTACTTC.